The rows below give T cell receptor beta chains drawn from one sample of a study of beta chain features in type 1 diabetes. Profiled with immunoSEQ multiplex PCR; TCRdb holds only in-frame clones, not every one. The sample contains hundreds of thousands of clones, about a sixth of which appear only once. The sequencing input was naive CD4+ T cells from blood. Receptor source: a young man in good health. Each CDR3 is given with its conserved first and last residue. Fields, in order: V gene, J gene, D gene, clone size, CDR3 protein, CDR3 DNA. The D gene is left open where the match is weak. Expanded clones get a size class; other rows say once, few or many, or leave the size out.

TRBV27	TRBJ1-1	.	few	CASSLAGTEAFF	TGTGCCAGCAGTTTAGCTGGTACTGAAGCTTTCTTT
TRBV5-1	TRBJ1-2	.	.	CASSRPGTYGYTF	TGCGCCAGCAGCCGACCGGGGACTTATGGCTACACCTTC
TRBV5-4	TRBJ2-7	.	.	CASSLVGYEQYF	TGTGCCAGCAGCTTGGTGGGCTACGAGCAGTACTTC
TRBV2	TRBJ2-5	TRBD2	few	CASSENRGGATQYF	TGTGCCAGCAGTGAAAATCGGGGAGGGGCGACCCAGTACTTC
TRBV7-3	TRBJ2-7	TRBD2	few	CASSTQGSGLAGPREQYF	TGTGCCAGCAGCACCCAAGGATCGGGACTAGCGGGTCCTAGGGAGCAGTACTTC
TRBV28	TRBJ2-1	TRBD2	few	CASRSSGSYNEQFF	TGTGCCAGCAGAAGTAGCGGGAGTTACAATGAGCAGTTCTTC
TRBV5-4	TRBJ2-5	.	few	CASSRPGAHGKETQYF	TGTGCCAGCAGCCGTCCGGGGGCTCACGGAAAGGAGACCCAGTACTTC
TRBV5-1	TRBJ1-2	.	few	CASSLEGLAGYTF	TGCGCCAGCAGCTTGGAAGGGCTAGCTGGCTACACCTTC
TRBV30	TRBJ2-5	.	.	CAWTPGGSWGAKTQYF	TGTGCCTGGACCCCTGGCGGGTCTTGGGGTGCGAAGACCCAGTACTTC
TRBV28	TRBJ1-5	.	few	CASSYNGNQPQHF	TGTGCCAGCAGTTATAACGGTAATCAGCCCCAGCATTTT
TRBV30	TRBJ2-4	TRBD1	.	CAWSATGAKNIQYF	TGTGCCTGGAGCGCGACAGGGGCCAAAAACATTCAGTACTTC
TRBV19	TRBJ1-5	TRBD1	few	CASSIKGTGVGAGNQPQHF	TGTGCCAGTAGTATTAAAGGGACAGGGGTCGGTGCGGGCAATCAGCCCCAGCATTTT
TRBV30	TRBJ1-3	.	few	CAWIVSGGNTIYF	TGTGCCTGGATAGTGAGCGGGGGAAACACCATATATTTT
TRBV27	TRBJ1-2	.	.	CASSLLGARESYGYTF	TGTGCCAGCAGTTTATTAGGGGCCAGGGAGTCATATGGCTACACCTTC
TRBV29-1	TRBJ2-7	.	few	CSVTTGTYEQYF	TGCAGCGTTACGACAGGTACCTACGAGCAGTACTTC
TRBV15	TRBJ2-7	TRBD1	.	CATSREQGGEQYF	TGTGCCACCAGCAGAGAACAGGGGGGCGAGCAGTACTTC
TRBV18	TRBJ2-7	.	few	CASSPPLSYEQYF	TGTGCCAGCTCACCACCGCTCAGCTACGAGCAGTACTTC
TRBV5-1	TRBJ1-1	.	.	CASSWDGLNTEAFF	TGCGCCAGCAGCTGGGACGGACTGAACACTGAAGCTTTCTTT
TRBV7-9	TRBJ1-2	.	.	CASSFLNWGYTF	TGTGCCAGCAGCTTCCTAAATTGGGGCTACACCTTC
TRBV7-9	TRBJ2-3	TRBD1	few	CASSTGTDKDTQYF	TGTGCCAGCAGCACCGGGACAGACAAAGATACGCAGTATTTT
TRBV4-2	TRBJ2-1	TRBD1	.	CASSHTGGSNEQFF	TGTGCCAGCAGCCATACAGGGGGCTCAAATGAGCAGTTCTTC
TRBV5-1	TRBJ1-5	.	.	CASSLEGSGRPQHF	TGCGCCAGCAGCTTGGAAGGGTCGGGAAGGCCCCAGCATTTT
TRBV29-1	TRBJ2-5	TRBD2	.	CSYNLAGETQYF	TGCAGCTATAACCTAGCGGGAGAGACCCAGTACTTC
TRBV4-3	TRBJ2-5	TRBD1	few	CASSQDGRTGLQETQYF	TGCGCCAGCAGCCAAGATGGGCGGACAGGGCTCCAGGAGACCCAGTACTTC
TRBV7-2	TRBJ2-2	.	.	CASSRSGGGGTGELFF	TGTGCCAGCAGCCGTAGCGGAGGGGGCGGAACCGGGGAGCTGTTTTTT
TRBV6-5	TRBJ1-5	TRBD1	once	CASSSGRGRNQPQHF	TGTGCCAGCAGTTCGGGCAGGGGGCGCAATCAGCCCCAGCATTTT
TRBV19	TRBJ1-2	.	few	CASRKQAPNYGYTF	TGTGCCAGTAGGAAACAGGCACCTAACTATGGCTACACCTTC
TRBV11-1	TRBJ2-1	TRBD2	.	CASSLAGLAGGWNEQFF	TGTGCCAGCAGCTTAGCCGGACTAGCGGGAGGTTGGAATGAGCAGTTCTTC
TRBV30	TRBJ1-1	.	.	CAWMSGDNAAFF	TGTGCCTGGATGTCAGGGGATAATGCAGCTTTCTTT
TRBV6-6	TRBJ2-3	.	.	CASSFRGDVTDTQYF	TGTGCCAGCAGTTTTAGGGGGGACGTGACAGATACGCAGTATTTT
TRBV10-3	TRBJ2-6	.	.	CAISDYGRISGANVLTF	TGTGCCATCAGTGACTACGGACGGATCTCTGGGGCCAACGTCCTGACTTTC
TRBV5-4	TRBJ1-4	.	few	CASSSRATNEKLFF	TGTGCCAGCAGCAGCAGGGCAACTAATGAAAAACTGTTTTTT
TRBV5-4	TRBJ2-7	TRBD1	.	CASSGQGPYEQYF	TGTGCCAGCAGCGGACAGGGGCCGTACGAGCAGTACTTC
TRBV7-9	TRBJ2-3	.	few	CASSLRSGNTDTQYF	TGTGCCAGCAGCTTAAGGTCAGGGAACACAGATACGCAGTATTTT
TRBV11-1	TRBJ2-7	.	.	CASSLGGGSSYEQYF	TGTGCCAGCAGCTTAGGAGGCGGATCCTCCTACGAGCAGTACTTC
TRBV6-1	TRBJ1-2	TRBD1	.	CASGPGGWYGYTF	TGTGCCAGCGGCCCAGGGGGCTGGTATGGCTACACCTTC
TRBV4-3	TRBJ1-1	.	.	CASSQEQYTEAFF	TGCGCCAGCAGCCAAGAACAGTACACTGAAGCTTTCTTT
TRBV10-3	TRBJ1-1	TRBD1	.	CAISEGQGASEAFF	TGTGCCATCAGTGAAGGACAGGGGGCCTCTGAAGCTTTCTTT
TRBV18	TRBJ2-7	TRBD1	.	CASSPSGQGRGEQYF	TGTGCCAGCTCACCATCGGGACAGGGGAGAGGTGAGCAGTACTTC
TRBV5-1	TRBJ1-1	TRBD1	.	CASSRTGLMNTEAFF	TGCGCCAGCAGCAGGACAGGCCTCATGAACACTGAAGCTTTCTTT
TRBV7-6	TRBJ1-6	.	.	CASSPRTVQENSPLHF	TGTGCCAGCAGCCCGCGGACAGTTCAAGAAAATTCACCCCTCCACTTT
TRBV7-9	TRBJ1-3	.	.	CASSRGTYGNTIYF	TGTGCCAGCAGCCGCGGGACGTATGGAAACACCATATATTTT
TRBV2	TRBJ1-1	.	.	CASSELWVEAFF	TGTGCCAGCAGTGAACTCTGGGTTGAAGCTTTCTTT
TRBV7-2	TRBJ2-5	.	few	CASSSSRGQYQETQYF	TGTGCCAGCAGCTCCAGCCGAGGGCAGTACCAAGAGACCCAGTACTTC
TRBV18	TRBJ1-2	.	few	CASSPQNYGYTF	TGTGCCAGCTCACCCCAGAACTATGGCTACACCTTC
TRBV10-3	TRBJ2-1	.	few	CAISIRSSYNEQFF	TGTGCCATCAGTATTAGGAGCTCCTACAATGAGCAGTTCTTC
TRBV7-2	TRBJ2-4	TRBD1	few	CASSPTGQGKNIQYF	TGTGCCAGCAGCCCCACTGGACAGGGAAAAAACATTCAGTACTTC
TRBV18	TRBJ2-3	TRBD2	few	CASSSSGIRTDTQYF	TGTGCCAGCTCATCGAGCGGGATCCGCACAGATACGCAGTATTTT
TRBV5-4	TRBJ2-1	TRBD2	.	CASSSLAGGPGEQFF	TGTGCCAGCAGCTCGCTAGCGGGGGGGCCGGGAGAGCAGTTCTTC
TRBV7-3	TRBJ1-1	.	.	CASSSGVVTEAFF	TGTGCCAGCAGCTCAGGGGTTGTCACTGAAGCTTTCTTT
TRBV6-4	TRBJ2-3	.	.	CASSARPSTDTQYF	TGTGCCAGCAGTGCCCGGCCCAGCACAGATACGCAGTATTTT
TRBV29-1	TRBJ2-1	TRBD2	few	CSVDPRLAANEQFF	TGCAGCGTTGACCCGCGACTAGCGGCCAATGAGCAGTTCTTC
TRBV13	TRBJ2-2	.	.	CASSPPSRGNTGELFF	TGTGCCAGCAGCCCCCCTTCACGCGGGAACACCGGGGAGCTGTTTTTT
TRBV9	TRBJ1-3	.	.	CASSVGGLPYGNTIYF	TGTGCCAGCAGCGTAGGAGGGCTTCCATACGGAAACACCATATATTTT
TRBV5-1	TRBJ2-6	.	few	CASSSPSEEPNSGANVLTF	TGCGCCAGCAGCTCCCCCTCCGAGGAACCTAACTCTGGGGCCAACGTCCTGACTTTC
TRBV15	TRBJ1-5	.	.	CATSRDVGYQPQHF	TGTGCCACCAGCAGAGATGTAGGGTACCAGCCCCAGCATTTT
TRBV30	TRBJ1-2	TRBD1	.	CAWRAGGRYGYTF	TGTGCCTGGAGGGCAGGGGGAAGGTATGGCTACACCTTC
TRBV7-3	TRBJ2-7	.	.	CASSLTGNSGEQYF	TGTGCCAGCAGCTTAACAGGGAATAGTGGCGAGCAGTACTTC
TRBV19	TRBJ2-3	TRBD1	.	CAIRDRSTDTQYF	TGTGCCATCAGGGACAGATCCACAGATACGCAGTATTTT
TRBV9	TRBJ2-5	.	.	CASSPPAGGETQYF	TGTGCCAGCAGCCCCCCCGCGGGCGGGGAGACCCAGTACTTC